The clone carrying this TCR beta chain showed up just a few times. Its cognate antigen is unknown. V gave up 6 bases and J gave up 5 bases, with 7 bases separating them. Germline-derived CDR1 and CDR2 are MNHEY and SVGAGI. This CDR3 spans 11 amino acids. Extracted from the samples, RNA was reverse transcribed into cDNA to serve as the sequencing template. The assay was immunoSEQ multiplex PCR, and TCRdb's table has in-frame clones only and misses some. The sample consists of roughly 140,000 clones, around half of them appearing once. This entry comes from a study of CD8+ T cells in alopecia areata. Whole-study context: A regimen of oral tofacitinib, 5 to 10 mg twice daily, was given to treated patients. The drug, tofacitinib, lasted 6 to 18 months, followed by 6 months off drug.

Sorted out of PBMCs were CD4+ T cells and CD8+ T cells. The study's findings and limits: Normal-skin resident alphabeta T cells also appear among scalp sample sequences.

The gene calls are TRBV6-5 and TRBJ2-5, with D unclear. The specimen was CD8+ T cells sorted from blood, collected at week 0. The TCR sequence derives from a human donor with alopecia areata. Written as DNA, the CDR3 is TGTGCCAGCAGCACCGGTGAGACCCAGTACTTC. Its translation is CASSTGETQYF.